Listed below are T cell receptor beta chains from one sample, sequenced in a study of OX40 agonist ivuxolimab in advanced cancers. Libraries were prepared by immunoSEQ multiplex PCR; TCRdb keeps only in-frame clonotypes and omits some of them. The profile shows about 25,000 clones, approximately 79% of them singletons. The sample here was CD4+ or CD8+ T cells sorted from blood, taken in a trial of the OX40 agonist ivuxolimab. These receptor sequences come from an adult with an advanced solid tumor such as melanoma, head and neck, liver or kidney cancer. CDR3s include the opening cysteine and the closing phenylalanine or tryptophan. A row's size may be missing; if present it is once, few, many or a size class.

j_call clone_size v_call cdr3_length cdr3_aa
TRBJ2-1 - TRBV13 14 CASSPSYAYNEQFF
TRBJ1-5 once TRBV6-1 15 CASSPETGGVQPQHF
TRBJ1-1 few TRBV11-1 14 CASSPGLGNTEAFF
TRBJ2-7 - TRBV6-6 13 CASNERQGYEQYF
TRBJ1-1 - TRBV6-5 12 CASSLAGGKAFF
TRBJ2-7 - TRBV18 15 CASSQGAGASYEQYF
TRBJ1-3 - TRBV19 18 CASSISPSGRELRNTIYF
TRBJ1-1 - TRBV29-1 13 CSGQGGGGTEAFF
TRBJ1-1 - TRBV28 11 CASSKDRTAFF
TRBJ2-1 - TRBV11-1 16 CASSLGWDFSYNEQFF
TRBJ2-2 - TRBV18 17 CASSPSSGSWDTGELFF
TRBJ2-4 - TRBV7-9 14 CASSGLDAKNIQYF
TRBJ2-5 - TRBV28 15 CASSFLEGGQETQYF
TRBJ2-4 once TRBV5-1 16 CASSNRGLTTANIQYF
TRBJ1-5 - TRBV7-9 14 CASSMGGAYQPQHF
TRBJ1-2 - TRBV7-9 13 CASSLGTARGYTF
TRBJ2-7 - TRBV7-8 14 CASSVQGYTYEQYF
TRBJ2-7 - TRBV5-1 15 CASSLAGTNAYEQYF
TRBJ2-7 medium-sized TRBV7-9 16 CASSPALIAGDYEQYF
TRBJ2-3 - TRBV6-1 15 CASSEAAGGTDTQYF
TRBJ1-1 - TRBV27 15 CASSGGQGGGTEAFF
TRBJ1-1 - TRBV5-4 14 CASSGTGRFTEAFF
TRBJ2-1 - TRBV19 15 CASSIEGSSYNEQFF
TRBJ2-2 - TRBV11-3 12 CASSYNTGELFF
TRBJ1-1 - TRBV29-1 13 CSVRYEMNTEAFF
TRBJ2-5 - TRBV4-1 14 CASSQAGFRETQYF
TRBJ1-2 few TRBV30 14 CAWSVFAANYGYTF
TRBJ1-3 - TRBV6-6 14 CASYRRDSGNTIYF
TRBJ2-7 - TRBV15 14 CATRFSGGAYEQYF
TRBJ1-2 - TRBV5-5 13 CASSFPGANGYTF
TRBJ1-4 - TRBV7-6 18 CASSLSPARTRANEKLFF
TRBJ1-5 - TRBV7-9 14 CASSPVLANQPQHF
TRBJ2-3 - TRBV6-5 15 CASTPGLAVGDTQYF
TRBJ1-6 - TRBV28 15 CASSVPSSYNSPLHF
TRBJ1-2 - TRBV6-1 15 CASTTTGTANYGYTF
TRBJ1-5 - TRBV19 13 CASSNPGNQPQHF
TRBJ2-7 - TRBV6-5 13 CASSHQGAHEQYF
TRBJ1-6 - TRBV13 15 CASSLMDRGPLPLHF
TRBJ1-2 - TRBV6-1 13 CASSGDRGQGYTF
- - TRBV19 13 CASSIQINYEQYF
TRBJ2-7 - TRBV19 13 CASSLRQSYEQYF
TRBJ2-1 once TRBV5-6 16 CASSGLAGSSYNEQFF
TRBJ2-7 - TRBV6-5 14 CASRIGQGTYEQYF
TRBJ1-5 - TRBV19 12 CASSIGRQPQHF